This is a list of T cell receptor beta chains from one sample in a study of shared clonotypes between healthy human individuals. The protocol was immunoSEQ multiplex PCR, while the TCRdb copy is restricted to in-frame clones and leaves out a portion. Of about 1 million clones listed, around 75% are singletons. Specimen: memory CD4+ T cells sorted from blood. The origin of the receptors is a man aged 18 to 29 in good health. Each CDR3 is given without its conserved first and last residue. Each record gives: V gene, J gene, CDR3 protein.

v_call: TRBV5-6
j_call: TRBJ2-7
cdr3_aa: ASSSPPGSASYEQY

v_call: TRBV7-2
j_call: TRBJ2-3
cdr3_aa: ASSLVLAGREDTQY

v_call: TRBV28
j_call: TRBJ2-1
cdr3_aa: ASSPRGWGPL

v_call: TRBV15
j_call: TRBJ1-1
cdr3_aa: ATSGGTFTEAF

v_call: TRBV19
j_call: TRBJ1-5
cdr3_aa: ASSIAATGLVTQH

v_call: TRBV18
j_call: TRBJ1-2
cdr3_aa: ASSPSGSSTNYGYT

v_call: TRBV28
j_call: TRBJ1-2
cdr3_aa: ATGRENYGYT

v_call: TRBV7-2
j_call: TRBJ1-2
cdr3_aa: ASSSGVGVYGYT

v_call: TRBV4-3
j_call: TRBJ1-2
cdr3_aa: ASSQARQNYGYT

v_call: TRBV6-1
j_call: TRBJ2-3
cdr3_aa: ASSGASGRDTQY

v_call: TRBV5-6
j_call: TRBJ2-5
cdr3_aa: ASSLTRTGVVETQY

v_call: TRBV30
j_call: TRBJ1-3
cdr3_aa: AWSLLRGTGNTIY

v_call: TRBV4-2
j_call: TRBJ1-6
cdr3_aa: ASRIGRDLGGSPLH

v_call: TRBV2
j_call: TRBJ1-1
cdr3_aa: ASRPTPGVGEAF

v_call: TRBV9
j_call: TRBJ2-3
cdr3_aa: ASSVGGGEGADTQY

v_call: TRBV28
j_call: TRBJ2-6
cdr3_aa: ASSLGQGVGANVLT

v_call: TRBV18
j_call: TRBJ1-2
cdr3_aa: ASSNNLGRNYGYT

v_call: TRBV18
j_call: TRBJ2-3
cdr3_aa: ASSGPELY

v_call: TRBV7-9
j_call: TRBJ2-3
cdr3_aa: ASRGGLHTDTQY

v_call: TRBV19
j_call: TRBJ1-1
cdr3_aa: ASSIGRGVRNTEAF

v_call: TRBV27
j_call: TRBJ2-3
cdr3_aa: ASNYRADTQY

v_call: TRBV5-1
j_call: TRBJ2-5
cdr3_aa: ASSLRATGAPGKETQY

v_call: TRBV19
j_call: TRBJ2-3
cdr3_aa: ASRSFATNTQY

v_call: TRBV18
j_call: TRBJ2-5
cdr3_aa: ASSSTGITSSRETQY

v_call: TRBV19
j_call: TRBJ1-3
cdr3_aa: ASSIGDSSGNTIY

v_call: TRBV9
j_call: TRBJ2-3
cdr3_aa: ASSVDTGSTDTQY

v_call: TRBV6-5
j_call: TRBJ2-1
cdr3_aa: ASSKRTGGMF

v_call: TRBV4-2
j_call: TRBJ2-1
cdr3_aa: ASSQDQSSGGAYNEQF

v_call: TRBV6-6
j_call: TRBJ2-1
cdr3_aa: ASSYGYNEQF

v_call: TRBV5-6
j_call: TRBJ1-4
cdr3_aa: ASSLGTGNEKLF

v_call: TRBV27
j_call: TRBJ2-7
cdr3_aa: ASSTIEAGRNEQY

v_call: TRBV6-5
j_call: TRBJ1-4
cdr3_aa: ATRTGGRGEKLF

v_call: TRBV19
j_call: TRBJ1-1
cdr3_aa: ASSTIPAGEAF

v_call: TRBV19
j_call: TRBJ1-4
cdr3_aa: ASSTGRRGEKLF

v_call: TRBV5-1
j_call: TRBJ1-1
cdr3_aa: ASSLGTGRQTEAF

v_call: TRBV9
j_call: TRBJ2-1
cdr3_aa: ASSVVSGSSYNEQF

v_call: TRBV6-5
j_call: TRBJ1-5
cdr3_aa: ASKAGAGNQPQH

v_call: TRBV28
j_call: TRBJ1-1
cdr3_aa: ASTSVGTSAF

v_call: TRBV5-1
j_call: TRBJ1-2
cdr3_aa: ASSLGGPFGQGNRGYT

v_call: TRBV5-6
j_call: TRBJ2-6
cdr3_aa: ASSRTGNSGANVLT

v_call: TRBV5-1
j_call: TRBJ2-4
cdr3_aa: ASSVQGGLAKNIQY

v_call: TRBV21-1
j_call: TRBJ2-2
cdr3_aa: ASSNRVFNTGELF

v_call: TRBV4-2
j_call: TRBJ2-2
cdr3_aa: ASSQDEGLGLTGELF

v_call: TRBV30
j_call: TRBJ2-7
cdr3_aa: AWRVLAYEQY

v_call: TRBV30
j_call: TRBJ2-7
cdr3_aa: AWSVGPGGVYEQY

v_call: TRBV6-1
j_call: TRBJ1-2
cdr3_aa: ASSEETHRRNYGYT

v_call: TRBV18
j_call: TRBJ1-1
cdr3_aa: ASSPRGRLTEAF

v_call: TRBV18
j_call: TRBJ2-5
cdr3_aa: ASSPPASFQETQY

v_call: TRBV5-6
j_call: TRBJ2-5
cdr3_aa: ASSLGLTTEETQY

v_call: TRBV6-5
j_call: TRBJ2-1
cdr3_aa: ASKESTEYNEQF